This TCR beta chain was sequenced in a study of blood T cell repertoires in COVID-19. Overall study: Researchers got acute and convalescent COVID-19 samples from the United States, Italy and Spain. PBMCs, B-cell-depleted T cells, or T cells provided the cDNA or gDNA that made up the material.

In the authors' workflow: How many nucleated cells were present was estimated from reference gene primer amplification. The protocol was immunoSEQ multiplex PCR, while the TCRdb copy is restricted to in-frame clones and leaves out a portion. That table supplies the V and J calls and clone size; D and trimming were determined from the DNA. The sample includes approximately 79,000 clones, 80% to 90% of them seen just once. The germline V gene encodes CDR1 MNHEY and CDR2 SVGAGI. With V trimmed by 8 bases and J by 3 bases, 10 bases remained unmatched. This CDR3 contains 14 residues. This chain connects TRBV6-5 to TRBJ2-7; TRBD1 matches 7 bases. Sequenced sample: peripheral blood. This sequence was found in a man aged 55 to 70 with acute or convalescent COVID-19. The CDR3 region has the DNA TGTGCCAGCTCCGGACAGGCCAACAACTACGAGCAGTACTTC. Its translation: CASSGQANNYEQYF.